This TCR beta chain derives from a study of T cells in Graves' hyperthyroidism and ophthalmopathy. As for the study in general: Upon initial diagnosis and before any treatment, peripheral blood was collected.

General study findings and limits: Most thyroid clonotypes that were expanded above 0.001 also turned up in blood.

For the diagnoses, clinical symptoms, serum thyroxine and TRAb, thyroid ultrasound and orbital computed tomography were used. Using over 8.5 ml of fresh peripheral blood, PBMCs were prepared. Regions amplified from RNA transcripts were the TCR beta CDR3 regions. A first-round RT-PCR of the TCR CDR3 used the HTBI primer set. TCRdb passed the multiplex PCR reads through MiXCR, listing each CDR3 protein once. The sample includes fewer than 550,000 distinct CDR3 sequences, 24% seen only once; the top ten take about 11%. The CDR3 sequence is 16 residues long. The junction had 7 bases not matched to a gene; V was cut back by 0 bases and J by 8 bases. The germline V gene has CDR1 MNHNS and CDR2 SASEGT. This clonotype showed up many times. The antigen remains unidentified.

This sequence originates from a woman in her thirties with Graves' ophthalmopathy. This rearrangement joins TRBV6-1 to TRBJ1-6; 7 nucleotides match TRBD1. Sequencing was done on a sample of blood. CDR3 in DNA: TGTGCCAGCAGTGAAGCCGACAGGGTCTGGGATTCACCCCTCCACTTT. It translates to CASSEADRVWDSPLHF.